The subject of this entry is one TCR beta chain. Antigen unknown. Germline V gene sequence: CDR1 SGDLS, CDR2 YYNGEE. V was pared by 0 bases and J by 7 bases, with 7 bases of the junction left unmatched. This CDR3 is built from 15 residues. Data came from immunoSEQ multiplex PCR; TCRdb stores just in-frame clones and leaves some out. The sample yields tens of thousands of clones, over 60% seen once. This entry belongs to a study of vaccination effects on CD4 cells after COVID-19. Antigen-specific CD4+ T cells were expanded with viral peptide pools in the ViraFEST assay before sequencing. Following 10 days of culture, CD4+ T cells were isolated. The infection with SARS-CoV-2 (confirmed by PCR) occurred in this person between March and December 2020. Every well housed two million PBMC, which grew in culture alongside 10 IU/ml IL-2 and 10 ug/ml peptides. IL-2 medium took the place of half the medium on both days 3 and 7.

Study results and caveats: Marked clonal contraction of infection- and vaccine-induced clones was seen late after vaccination.

The sequenced sample was CD4+ T cells from PBMCs cultured with a peptide pool, obtained before COVID-19 vaccination. This chain links TRBV9 with TRBJ1-5, with 7 bases lining up with TRBD1. The clonotype originates from a human donor who had a prior SARS-CoV-2 infection. CDR3 in DNA: TGTGCCAGCAGCGTAGACCCAGGGGGTGGCCAGCCCCAGCATTTT. Amino acids: CASSVDPGGGQPQHF.